The 11 T cell receptor beta chains listed next were all sequenced from one sample in a study of cytomegalovirus exposure and HLA in healthy donors. PCR involved 60 Vbeta and 13 Jbeta primers. Profiling relied on immunoSEQ multiplex PCR, and the TCRdb table lists in-frame clones only, not all of them. The sample consists of approximately 100,000 clones, under 80% of them appearing once. Sequencing was carried out using PBMCs. The receptors were sampled from a man aged 40-50 years in good health and CMV-seronegative.

This clone was found once. The gene calls are TRBV7-2 and TRBJ2-3; 10 nucleotides match TRBD2. This CDR3 has 16 amino acids. Germline CDR1 is SGHTA and CDR2 is FQGNSA. Trimming at V came to 4 bases and at J to 4 bases, leaving 8 bases not matched to a gene. This CDR3 reads CASSSRLAGGADTQYF. CDR3 DNA: TGTGCCAGCAGCTCCAGACTAGCGGGTGGGGCAGATACGCAGTATTTT.

This CDR3 reads CATSRWDSGDTEAFF. CDR3 coding DNA: TGTGCCACCAGCAGATGGGACTCGGGGGACACTGAAGCTTTCTTT. This chain connects TRBV15 to TRBJ1-1, with a weak D call TRBD1 (5 bases). The CDR3 totals 15 residues. V lost 2 bases and J lost 3, with 13 bases in between. Germline CDR1 is LNHNV and CDR2 is YYDKDF (reference sequence). Variable domain in full (rest from reference TRBV15 and TRBJ1-1): DAMVIQNPRYQVTQFGKPVTLSCSQTLNHNVMYWYQQKSSQAPKLLFHYYDKDFNNEADTPDNFQSRRPNTSFCFLDIRSPGLGDTAMYLCATSRWDSGDTEAFFGQGTRLTVV.

Worth noting for this clone: Other DNA sequences in the sample encode the same CDR3. The chain recombines TRBV5-1 with TRBJ2-3; TRBD1 might be the D (6 bases). The CDR3 contains 13 residues. Trimming pared 2 bases from V and 5 bases from J, leaving 9 bases between. CDR1 is SGHRS and CDR2 is YFSETQ in the germline V gene. CDR3 region: CASSFPGEDTQYF. The CDR3 DNA follows: TGCGCCAGCAGCTTCCCAGGGGAAGATACGCAGTATTTT.

This chain links TRBV4-3 with TRBJ2-1; TRBD2 aligns across 9 bases. CDR1 is LGHNA, CDR2 YSLEER, per germline. J gave up 7 bases and V 3 bases, and 10 bases lay outside the gene matches. CDR3 length: 16 amino acids. CDR3: CASSQRSGGYSNEQFF. In DNA form, the CDR3 reads TGCGCCAGCAGCCAGCGTAGCGGGGGCTACTCAAATGAGCAGTTCTTC.

V usage is TRBV2 and J usage is TRBJ2-5; maybe TRBD2 (5 bases). V was cut by 7 bases and J by 0 bases, with 12 bases left in between. Per the germline V gene, CDR1 is SNHLY and CDR2 is FYNNEI. The CDR3 loop spans 14 amino acids. The CDR3 reads CASTERGHQETQYF. CDR3 coding DNA: TGTGCCAGCACCGAGCGCGGGCACCAAGAGACCCAGTACTTC.

The rearrangement uses TRBV9 and TRBJ2-1, with D possibly matching TRBD1 (7 bases). This CDR3 region has 16 residues. Germline V gene sequence: CDR1 SGDLS, CDR2 YYNGEE. V was pared by 3 bases and J by 7 bases, with 20 bases between. The CDR3 is CASSGRQGGEGNEQFF. In nucleotides, the CDR3 is TGTGCCAGCAGCGGAAGACAGGGAGGAGAAGGGAATGAGCAGTTCTTC.

The chain links TRBV2 to TRBJ2-6, with 8 nucleotides matching TRBD1. There are 17 residues in the CDR3. The V segment lost 1 base and the J segment 0 bases; nucleotides outside the gene matches: 2. The germline gives CDR1 SNHLY, CDR2 FYNNEI. The CDR3 region has the DNA TGTGCCAGCAGTGAAGGGACAGGGACCTCTGGGGCCAACGTCCTGACTTTC. Protein: CASSEGTGTSGANVLTF. Together with reference TRBV2 and TRBJ2-6, the CDR3 gives the full variable domain: EPEVTQTPSHQVTQMGQEVILRCVPISNHLYFYWYRQILGQKVEFLVSFYNNEISEKSEIFDDQFSVERPDGSNFTLKIRSTKLEDSAMYFCASSEGTGTSGANVLTFGAGSRLTVL.

This clone was detected a few times. The V and J genes are TRBV21-1 and TRBJ2-4; TRBD2, the table's D call, was not compared with the DNA. TRBV21-1 is described as a pseudogene. The CDR3 runs to 18 residues. DNA for the CDR3: TGTGCCAGCAGCGTAGACCGGGCCGGACTTGGGGCCAAAAACATTCAGTACTTC. This gives the protein CASSVDRAGLGAKNIQYF.

The CDR3 loop is CASSGGTSVDTQYF. As DNA, the CDR3 is TGTGCCAGCAGTGGTGGGACTAGCGTAGATACGCAGTATTTT. The rearrangement joins TRBV25-1 to TRBJ2-3; 10 nucleotides agree with TRBD2. Per the germline V gene, CDR1 is MGHDK and CDR2 is SYGVNS. The CDR3 runs to 14 residues. V gave up 4 bases and J gave up 5 bases; unmatched junction bases: 3.

A remark on this clone: The junction shows a germline mismatch at one end, possibly a read error. This chain connects TRBV14 to TRBJ2-3; maybe TRBD1 (7 bases). Germline assignment: CDR1 SGHDN and CDR2 FVKESK. The CDR3 runs to 14 residues. The CDR3 sequence is CASSRQGGADMQYF. CDR3 nucleotides: TGTGCCAGCAGCCGTCAGGGGGGAGCAGATATGCAGTATTTT.

The rearrangement uses TRBV5-1 and TRBJ1-1; tentatively, D is TRBD1 (5 bases). Per the germline V gene, CDR1 is SGHRS and CDR2 is YFSETQ. V lost 0 bases to trimming and J lost 6 bases, with 15 bases between them. CDR3 size: 15 residues. In nucleotides, the CDR3 is TGCGCCAGCAGCTTGGGGGTGGGGGGTCCCGCTGAAGCTTTCTTT. It codes for CASSLGVGGPAEAFF.